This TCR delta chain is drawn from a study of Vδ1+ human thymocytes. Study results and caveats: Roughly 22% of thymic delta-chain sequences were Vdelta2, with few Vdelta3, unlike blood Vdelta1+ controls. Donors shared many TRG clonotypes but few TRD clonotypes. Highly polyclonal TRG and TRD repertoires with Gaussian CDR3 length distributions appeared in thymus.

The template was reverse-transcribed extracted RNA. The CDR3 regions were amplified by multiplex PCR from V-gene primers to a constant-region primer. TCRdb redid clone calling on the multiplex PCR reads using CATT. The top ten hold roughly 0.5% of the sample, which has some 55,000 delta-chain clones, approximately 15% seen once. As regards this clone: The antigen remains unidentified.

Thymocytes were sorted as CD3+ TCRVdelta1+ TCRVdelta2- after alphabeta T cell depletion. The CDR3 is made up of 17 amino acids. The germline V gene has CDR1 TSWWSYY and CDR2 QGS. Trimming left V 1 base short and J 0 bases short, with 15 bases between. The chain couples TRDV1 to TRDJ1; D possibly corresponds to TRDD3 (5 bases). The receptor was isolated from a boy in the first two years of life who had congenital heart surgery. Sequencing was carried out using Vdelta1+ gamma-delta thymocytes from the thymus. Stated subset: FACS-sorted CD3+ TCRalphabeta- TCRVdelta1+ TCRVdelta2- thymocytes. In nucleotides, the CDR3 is TGTGCTCTTGGGGAACCGGCTGGGCTGGAGGACACCGATAAACTCATCTTT. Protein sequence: CALGEPAGLEDTDKLIF.